This T cell receptor beta chain was identified in a study of blood T cell repertoires in COVID-19. Across the study: COVID-19 samples collected from the United States, Italy and Spain covered acute and convalescent phases. PBMCs, B-cell-depleted T cells, or T cells were the source of the cDNA or gDNA that made up the material.

Sequencing used immunoSEQ multiplex PCR; TCRdb keeps in-frame clones, though not all of them. The sample records 100,000 or so clones, over 75% being singletons. CDR3 length: 15 amino acids. The germline V gene has CDR1 MNHNY and CDR2 SVGAGI (reference sequence). Losses at the gene ends were 0 bases for V and 5 bases for J; bases not matched to a gene: 1. J is TRBJ1-6 and V is TRBV6-6; 7 nucleotides line up with TRBD1. This receptor was obtained from a man aged 60-69 years with acute or convalescent COVID-19. Sequencing was done on a sample of peripheral blood. Here the CDR3 reads CASSYSGQNNSPLHF. CDR3 DNA sequence: TGTGCCAGCAGTTACTCGGGACAGAATAATTCACCCCTCCACTTT.